A selection of T cell receptor beta chains follows, all from one sample in a study of blood T cell repertoires in COVID-19. TCRdb's copy holds only in-frame clones and misses some; the assay was immunoSEQ multiplex PCR. The table shows approximately 160,000 clones, with less than 90% occurring only once. The sequenced sample was peripheral blood. Receptors were obtained from a man aged 18 to 30 with active or convalescent COVID-19. The CDR3 runs from the conserved cysteine through the conserved F or W. The D gene is left open where the match is weak. Some rows have no size entry. The others give once, few or many, or a class for an expanded clone.

D gene	V gene	J gene	clone size	CDR3 protein	CDR3 DNA
.	TRBV5-1	TRBJ2-1	.	CASSDGVQFPYNEQFF	TGCGCCAGCAGCGACGGGGTACAGTTCCCGTACAATGAGCAGTTCTTC
TRBD2	TRBV7-8	TRBJ2-1	.	CASSLESSGPRWAYNEQFF	TGTGCCAGCAGCTTAGAATCTAGCGGACCTCGGTGGGCCTACAATGAGCAGTTCTTC
.	TRBV7-3	TRBJ2-1	.	CASRGSDYYNEQFF	TGTGCCAGCAGGGGAAGCGACTACTACAATGAGCAGTTCTTC
.	TRBV4-2	TRBJ1-6	.	CASSHPGTKAYNSPLHF	TGTGCCAGCAGCCACCCCGGGACTAAGGCCTATAATTCACCCCTCCACTTT
TRBD1	TRBV2	TRBJ1-5	.	CASSRGGEVEPQHF	TGTGCCAGCAGTAGAGGGGGCGAAGTAGAGCCCCAGCATTTT
.	TRBV5-4	TRBJ1-1	.	CASSLEGLATEAFF	TGTGCCAGCAGCTTGGAGGGACTGGCGACTGAAGCTTTCTTT
TRBD1	TRBV19	TRBJ1-5	.	CASSTTGANNQPQHF	TGTGCCAGTAGTACGACAGGGGCCAACAATCAGCCCCAGCATTTT
.	TRBV7-2	TRBJ2-1	.	CASSPDSGGASLWQFF	.
TRBD2	TRBV6-1	TRBJ2-3	once	CASSELAGRNTDTQYF	TGTGCCAGCAGTGAACTAGCGGGGAGGAACACAGATACGCAGTATTTT
.	TRBV5-1	TRBJ2-2	.	CASSLDGGANTGELFF	TGCGCCAGCAGCTTGGATGGGGGCGCAAACACCGGGGAGCTGTTTTTT
TRBD1	TRBV6-2/TRBV6-3	TRBJ2-1	.	CASSWTGRGEQFF	TGTGCCAGCAGCTGGACAGGGCGCGGTGAGCAGTTCTTC
TRBD1	TRBV29-1	TRBJ2-1	.	CSVKWRDRQNNEQFF	TGCAGCGTTAAATGGCGGGACAGGCAAAACAATGAGCAGTTCTTC
.	TRBV5-1	TRBJ2-7	.	CASSLGRQSGEQYF	TGCGCCAGCAGCTTGGGTCGCCAGTCGGGTGAGCAGTACTTC